This T cell receptor beta chain was identified in a study of blood T cell repertoires in COVID-19 (dated by TCRdb to 2020 to 2021). For context, the study as a whole: Collaborator samples came from the United States, Italy and Spain and covered acute and convalescent phases of COVID-19. The material from the prospective study consisted of cDNA or gDNA derived from T cells, B-cell-depleted T cells, or PBMCs. Subjects who had been exposed to COVID-19, were actively infected with it, or had recovered from it provided the deeply sampled blood TCRbeta repertoires that made up the dataset. The repertoires were released in a freely available public database meant as a resource for research on the immune response to SARS-CoV-2. Samples came from the ongoing ImmuneRACE study (first 160 participants) plus 1,254 subjects from 6 global collaborators. Sample metadata almost always included a de-identified subject ID, COVID-19 status, age in years and sex. Where available, HLA class I and class II types were taken from metadata supplied by the sample provider and were not determined by assay-based typing. Beyond this particular receptor, the publication reports: The quantity of clinical and demographic metadata differed by source and by participant and was supplied without curation.

This clone occurred a few times. Its specific antigen is unknown. Base qualities are not recorded, but no much larger clone differs from it by a single base. One collaborating source in Seattle enrolled patients while the patients were actively infected and followed the patients over time throughout the course of disease. Collaborating institutions collected whole blood in K2EDTA tubes following their own protocols. For TCRbeta analysis, collaborator samples were shipped as frozen whole blood, as isolated PBMCs, or as DNA extracted from either sample type. The immunoSEQ Assay, a bias-controlled multiplex PCR, was used to amplify TCRbeta CDR3 regions from genomic DNA. On the study's bioinformatics: The number of nucleated cells in each sample was estimated by amplification of reference gene primers within the assay. To quantify the absolute abundance of each unique TCRbeta CDR3 rearrangement, sequence reads were collapsed and filtered. For each sample, productive Simpson clonality was calculated by taking the square root of Simpson's diversity index across productive rearrangements. TCRdb carries this immuneACCESS record with in-frame sequences only. Its versions omit some clonotypes, under half of them owing to an unresolved V gene in the studies checked, with the rest unexplained. The DNA gave D and trimming, while V, J and clone size come from that table. A total of 390,000 or so clones appear in this sample, around 90% of them only once. The ten top clones hold 3% of the sample.

CDR1 and CDR2 (MNHEY, SMNVEV) derive from the germline V gene (reference sequence). The CDR3 runs 15 amino acids, cysteine and phenylalanine included. The read is trimmed to its CDR3 DNA, 45 bases read in frame from base 1. V was cut back by 3 bases and J by 5 bases, leaving a gap of 15 bases between them. The V gene is TRBV27 and the J gene is TRBJ2-3, with no D gene named confidently. This TCR derives from a woman between 25 and 40 years old with COVID-19, enrolled during active disease. The sample was peripheral blood. The CDR3 protein is CASSFAEHPQDTQYF. The DNA reads as follows: TGTGCCAGCAGTTTTGCGGAACACCCCCAAGATACGCAGTATTTT.